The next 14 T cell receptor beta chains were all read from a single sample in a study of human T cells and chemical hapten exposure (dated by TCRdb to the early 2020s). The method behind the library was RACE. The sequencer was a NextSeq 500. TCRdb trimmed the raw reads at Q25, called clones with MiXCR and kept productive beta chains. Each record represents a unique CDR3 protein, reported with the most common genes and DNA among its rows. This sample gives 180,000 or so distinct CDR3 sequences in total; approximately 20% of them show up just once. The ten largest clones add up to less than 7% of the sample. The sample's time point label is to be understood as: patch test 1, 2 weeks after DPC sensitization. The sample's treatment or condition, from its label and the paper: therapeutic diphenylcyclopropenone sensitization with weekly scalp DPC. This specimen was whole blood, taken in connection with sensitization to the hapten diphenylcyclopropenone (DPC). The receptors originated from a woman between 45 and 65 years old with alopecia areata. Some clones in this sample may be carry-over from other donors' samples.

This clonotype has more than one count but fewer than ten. The DNA of the CDR3 is TGCGCCAGCAGCATACAGGGTCCCCCCGGCACTGAAGCTTTCTTT. This sequence encodes CASSIQGPPGTEAFF. The V call is TRBV5-1, the J call TRBJ1-1, with D maybe TRBD1 (6 bases). V dropped 4 bases and J dropped 4 bases, with 17 bases sitting between them. CDR3 length: 15 residues. Germline V gives CDR1 SGHRS, CDR2 YFSETQ.

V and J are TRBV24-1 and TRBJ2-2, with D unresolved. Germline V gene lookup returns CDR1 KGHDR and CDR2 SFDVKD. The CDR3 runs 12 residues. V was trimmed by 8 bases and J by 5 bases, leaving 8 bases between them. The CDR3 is CATKSDTGELFF. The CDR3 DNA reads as TGTGCCACCAAGTCTGATACCGGGGAGCTGTTTTTT.

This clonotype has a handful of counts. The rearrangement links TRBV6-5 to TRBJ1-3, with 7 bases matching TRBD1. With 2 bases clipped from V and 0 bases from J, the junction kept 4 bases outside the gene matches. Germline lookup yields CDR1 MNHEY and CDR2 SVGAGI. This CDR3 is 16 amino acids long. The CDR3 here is CASSYGQASSGNTIYF. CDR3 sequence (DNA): TGTGCCAGCAGTTACGGACAGGCGAGCTCTGGAAACACCATATATTTT.

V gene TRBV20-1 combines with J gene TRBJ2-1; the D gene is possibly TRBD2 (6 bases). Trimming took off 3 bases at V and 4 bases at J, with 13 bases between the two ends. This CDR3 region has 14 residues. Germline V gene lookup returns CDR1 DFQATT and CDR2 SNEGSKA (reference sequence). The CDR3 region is CSARTGVGYNEQFF. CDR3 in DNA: TGCAGTGCTAGGACGGGAGTGGGGTACAATGAGCAGTTCTTC.

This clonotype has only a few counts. This CDR3 reads CASSLLGTGIGGELFF. CDR3 DNA sequence: TGTGCCAGCAGTCTACTCGGGACAGGGATCGGCGGGGAGCTGTTTTTT. The chain links TRBV25-1 to TRBJ2-2; 9 positions match TRBD1. The CDR3 has 16 amino acids. The ends lost 5 bases at V and 7 bases at J; junction bases unmatched: 11. The germline V gene has CDR1 MGHDK and CDR2 SYGVNS.

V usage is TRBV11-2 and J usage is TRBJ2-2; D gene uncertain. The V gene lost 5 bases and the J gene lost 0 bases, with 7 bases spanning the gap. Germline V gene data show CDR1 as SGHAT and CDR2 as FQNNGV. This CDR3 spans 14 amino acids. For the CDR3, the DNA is TGTGCCAGCAGCCGGTCCTCGAACACCGGGGAGCTGTTTTTT. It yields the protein CASSRSSNTGELFF.

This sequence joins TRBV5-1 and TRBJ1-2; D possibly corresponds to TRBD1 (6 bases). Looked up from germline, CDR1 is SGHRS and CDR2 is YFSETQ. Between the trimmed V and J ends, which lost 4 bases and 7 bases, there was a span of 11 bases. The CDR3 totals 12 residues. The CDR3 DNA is TGCGCCAGCAGCCTGGACAGAAGTGGCTACACCTTC. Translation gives CASSLDRSGYTF.

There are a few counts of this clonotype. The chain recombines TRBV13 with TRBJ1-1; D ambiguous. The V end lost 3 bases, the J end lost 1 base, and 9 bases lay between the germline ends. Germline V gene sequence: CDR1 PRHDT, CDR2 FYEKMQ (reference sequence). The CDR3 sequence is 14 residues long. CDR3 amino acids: CASSFWPANTEAFF. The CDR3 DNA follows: TGTGCCAGCAGCTTTTGGCCAGCGAACACTGAAGCTTTCTTT.

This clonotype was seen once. CDR3 in amino acids: CASSWGAGGPIDTQYF. The CDR3 DNA reads as TGTGCCAGCAGCTGGGGAGCGGGAGGGCCAATCGATACGCAGTATTTT. The rearrangement uses TRBV5-5 and TRBJ2-3, with 10 nucleotides matching TRBD2. Trimming cost V 3 bases and J 6 bases; bases outside gene matches: 10. CDR3 size: 16 residues. The germline CDR1 and CDR2 sequences are SGHKS and YYEKEE (reference sequence). The entire variable domain, with the rest obtained from reference TRBV5-5 and TRBJ2-3, is as follows: DAGVTQSPTHLIKTRGQQVTLRCSPISGHKSVSWYQQVLGQGPQFIFQYYEKEERGRGNFPDRFSARQFPNYSSELNVNALLLGDSALYLCASSWGAGGPIDTQYFGPGTRLTVL.

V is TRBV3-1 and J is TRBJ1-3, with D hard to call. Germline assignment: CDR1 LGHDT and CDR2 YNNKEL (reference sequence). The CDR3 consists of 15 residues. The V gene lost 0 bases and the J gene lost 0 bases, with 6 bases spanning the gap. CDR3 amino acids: CASSQDNLSGNTIYF. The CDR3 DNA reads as TGTGCCAGCAGCCAAGATAATCTCTCTGGAAACACCATATATTTT.

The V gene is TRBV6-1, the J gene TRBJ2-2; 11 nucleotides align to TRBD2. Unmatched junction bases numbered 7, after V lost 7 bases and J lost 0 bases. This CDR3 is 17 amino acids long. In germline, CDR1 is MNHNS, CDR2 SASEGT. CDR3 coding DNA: TGTGCCAGCATGGCTAGCGGGAGGCCCGCGAACACCGGGGAGCTGTTTTTT. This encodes CASMASGRPANTGELFF.

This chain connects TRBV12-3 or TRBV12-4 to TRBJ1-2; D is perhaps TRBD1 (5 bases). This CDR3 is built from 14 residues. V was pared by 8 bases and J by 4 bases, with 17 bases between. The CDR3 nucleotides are TGTGCCAGCCAGAGGGACCGCCTTAGCTATGGCTACACCTTC. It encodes CASQRDRLSYGYTF.

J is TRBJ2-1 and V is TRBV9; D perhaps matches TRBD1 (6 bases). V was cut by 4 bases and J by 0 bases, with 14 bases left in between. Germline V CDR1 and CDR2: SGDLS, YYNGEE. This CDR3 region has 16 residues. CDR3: CASSLTDSTSYNEQFF. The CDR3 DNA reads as TGTGCCAGCAGCTTAACGGACAGCACCTCCTACAATGAGCAGTTCTTC.

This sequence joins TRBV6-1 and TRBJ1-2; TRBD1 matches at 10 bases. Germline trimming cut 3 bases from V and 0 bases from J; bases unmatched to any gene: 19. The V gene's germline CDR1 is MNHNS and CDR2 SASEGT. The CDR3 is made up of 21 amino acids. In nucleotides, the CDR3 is TGTGCCAGCAGTGACTCCAGCTTCTTGACAGGGGGCTCCTCTCCTAACTATGGCTACACCTTC. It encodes CASSDSSFLTGGSSPNYGYTF.